Given below is one TCR beta chain in context. The CDR3 length is 13 residues. Germline CDR1 and CDR2: SEHNR and FQNEAQ (reference sequence). The V end was cut by 5 bases, the J end by 7 bases, with 11 bases between. These data originate in a study of cytomegalovirus exposure and HLA in healthy donors. The PCR contained 60 Vbeta and 13 Jbeta primers. Libraries were prepared by immunoSEQ multiplex PCR; TCRdb keeps only in-frame clonotypes and omits some of them. The data show 75,000 to 95,000 clones, approximately 68% seen once. The material sequenced was PBMCs. The chain employs TRBV7-9 and TRBJ1-4, with D unclear. The TCR originated in a woman aged 45-65 years in good health and CMV-seropositive. In DNA form, the CDR3 reads TGTGCCAGCAGCGGCCCTGCGGGTGAAAAACTGTTTTTT. Residues: CASSGPAGEKLFF.